The subject of this entry is one T cell receptor beta chain. The assay was immunoSEQ multiplex PCR, and TCRdb's table has in-frame clones only and misses some. Of 84,000 or so clones in the sample, roughly 74% were seen once. This sample is part of a study of blood T cell repertoires in COVID-19. About the research overall: The United States, Italy and Spain supplied acute and convalescent COVID-19 samples. T cells, B-cell-depleted T cells, or PBMCs supplied cDNA or gDNA.

Patients from Seattle were sampled longitudinally, starting during active infection. The CDR3 extends over 15 amino acids. Germline V CDR1 and CDR2: MNHEY, SVGAGI. V was clipped by 6 bases and J by 6 bases; unmatched bases: 4. Sample: peripheral blood. This TCR came from a man in his sixties or seventies with COVID-19, enrolled during active disease. This sequence joins TRBV6-5 and TRBJ2-1; 14 nucleotides agree with TRBD2. The CDR3 sequence: CASSSGTSGGNEQFF. Written as DNA, the CDR3 is TGTGCCAGCAGCTCCGGGACTAGCGGGGGCAATGAGCAGTTCTTC.